In this sample, the clone carrying this T cell receptor (beta chain) turned up a few times. The sample belongs to a study of PD-L1 blockade in urothelial cancer. Sequencing used immunoSEQ multiplex PCR; TCRdb keeps in-frame clones, though not all of them. Of 56,000 or so clones in the sample, roughly 86% are singletons; the top ten hold 2.9%. V gave up 4 bases and J gave up 10 bases, with 18 bases separating them. Germline CDR1 SGHNT, CDR2 YYREEE (reference sequence). CDR3 length: 14 amino acids. The chain joins TRBV5-4 to TRBJ2-1; perhaps TRBD2 as D (5 bases). Specimen: PBMCs, collected around atezolizumab (anti-PD-L1) treatment. This receptor was taken from a man in his forties or fifties with urothelial cancer. The CDR3 sequence is CASSKVRSSGEQFF. The CDR3 nucleotides read TGTGCCAGCAGCAAGGTCAGGTCGTCGGGGGAGCAGTTCTTC. The variable domain in full, completed from reference TRBV5-4 and TRBJ2-1, reads ETGVTQSPTHLIKTRGQQVTLRCSSQSGHNTVSWYQQALGQGPQFIFQYYREEENGRGNFPPRFSGLQFPNYSSELNVNALELDDSALYLCASSKVRSSGEQFFGPGTRLTVL.